The 9 T cell receptor beta chains reported below all come from one sample, sequenced in a study of early T cells in non-severe SARS-CoV-2 infection. TCRdb reprocessed the 5' RACE reads via MiXCR and lists one record per CDR3 protein. The sample contains more than 25,000 distinct CDR3 sequences, approximately 5% of which appear only once. Sequenced material: whole blood. The source is an adult who was a healthcare worker with PCR-confirmed SARS-CoV-2 infection or an uninfected control (not recorded which).

The sample holds many counts of this clonotype. The genes are TRBV6-5 and TRBJ1-1; 7 positions match TRBD1. The V gene end was trimmed by 4 bases and the J gene end by 3 bases; junction bases not matched to a gene: 5. The CDR3 runs to 14 residues. Germline V lookup: CDR1 MNHEY, CDR2 SVGAGI. The CDR3 is CASSSQGRDTEAFF. The CDR3 bases are TGTGCCAGCAGTTCACAGGGGAGAGACACTGAAGCTTTCTTT.

This clonotype came up many times. This sequence joins TRBV5-4 and TRBJ2-1; no definite D call. The CDR3 spans 15 residues. The V and J ends lost 2 bases and 0 bases respectively, with 9 bases between them. Germline assignment: CDR1 SGHNT and CDR2 YYREEE (reference sequence). The CDR3 sequence: CASSFERTSYNEQFF. The CDR3 nucleotides are TGTGCCAGCAGCTTCGAGCGAACCTCCTACAATGAGCAGTTCTTC.

In this sample, this clonotype turned up a few times. V gene TRBV4-2 combines with J gene TRBJ2-3; D is ambiguous. CDR1 and CDR2 from the germline V gene are LGHNA and YNFKEQ. V shed 0 bases and J shed 1 base, with 5 bases lying between them. This CDR3 has 14 residues. CDR3 nucleotides: TGTGCCAGCAGCCAAGATCTGGGCACAGATACGCAGTATTTT. This translates into CASSQDLGTDTQYF.

This clonotype was found many times. The genes are TRBV6-2 or TRBV6-3 and TRBJ1-5; tentative D call: TRBD1 (5 bases). CDR3 size: 15 residues. Trimming pared 2 bases from V and 10 bases from J, leaving 18 bases between. Germline V gene data show CDR1 as MNHEY and CDR2 as SVGEGT. The chain's CDR3 is CASSYGGAHGRPQHF. In DNA, the CDR3 is TGTGCCAGCAGTTACGGCGGGGCCCACGGGCGACCCCAGCATTTT.

This clonotype has ten or more counts. The rearrangement links TRBV7-6 to TRBJ1-2; D ambiguous. V lost 7 bases and J 9 bases, leaving 18 bases between the germline ends. CDR3 length equals 13 residues. The V gene's germline CDR1 is SGHVS and CDR2 FNYEAQ. CDR3 amino acids: CASTSHQDGRYTF. CDR3 DNA sequence: TGTGCCAGCACCTCCCATCAAGACGGCCGCTACACCTTC.

The chain carries TRBV20-1 and TRBJ2-3; TRBD2 agrees at 7 bases. V shed 5 bases, J shed 2 bases, and the junction held 10 bases outside the gene matches. Per the germline V gene, CDR1 is DFQATT and CDR2 is SNEGSKA (reference sequence). The CDR3 extends over 15 amino acids. CDR3 sequence (DNA): TGCAGTGCTTTCCCTCTAGCGGAACTCACAGATACGCAGTATTTT. This encodes CSAFPLAELTDTQYF.

This clonotype was seen ten or more times. This chain joins TRBV18 and TRBJ1-6; no clear D gene. There are 14 residues in the CDR3. From germline, CDR1 is KGHSH and CDR2 LQKENI. V was cut by 2 bases and J by 7 bases, with 9 bases left in between. The CDR3: CASSPTDGNSPLHF. The CDR3 DNA is TGTGCCAGCTCACCAACCGACGGGAATTCACCCCTCCACTTT.

This clonotype has at least ten counts. The V call is TRBV6-1, the J call TRBJ2-3; D gene ambiguous. Trimming took off 6 bases at V and 2 bases at J, with 18 bases between the two ends. The CDR3 consists of 16 residues. Germline lookup yields CDR1 MNHNS and CDR2 SASEGT. The CDR3 sequence: CASSRDSMKATDTQYF. CDR3 nucleotides: TGTGCCAGCAGCCGAGACTCCATGAAAGCCACAGATACGCAGTATTTT.

This clonotype appeared many times. This sequence joins TRBV27 and TRBJ2-3; 11 bases align to TRBD2. This CDR3 is 16 amino acids long. From germline, CDR1 is MNHEY and CDR2 SMNVEV (reference sequence). J gave up 4 bases and V 3 bases, and 6 bases lay outside the gene matches. The CDR3 DNA reads as TGTGCCAGCAGTTTGATTAGCGGGGGGGCCGCAGATACGCAGTATTTT. This sequence encodes CASSLISGGAADTQYF.